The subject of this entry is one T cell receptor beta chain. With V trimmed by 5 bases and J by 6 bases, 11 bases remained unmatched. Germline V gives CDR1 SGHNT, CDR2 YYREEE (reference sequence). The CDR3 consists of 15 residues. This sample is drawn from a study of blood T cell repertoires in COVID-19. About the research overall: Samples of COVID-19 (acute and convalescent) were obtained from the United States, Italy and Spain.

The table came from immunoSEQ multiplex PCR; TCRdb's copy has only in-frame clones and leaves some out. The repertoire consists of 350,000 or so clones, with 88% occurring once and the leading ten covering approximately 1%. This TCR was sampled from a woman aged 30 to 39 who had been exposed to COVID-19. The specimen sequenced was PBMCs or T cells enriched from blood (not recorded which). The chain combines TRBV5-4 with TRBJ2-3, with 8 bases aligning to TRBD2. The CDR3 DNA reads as TGTGCCAGCAGTTCACCGGGACTAGGTCAGGATACGCAGTATTTT. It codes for CASSSPGLGQDTQYF.